Following are 15 T cell receptor beta chains from one sample sequenced in a study of blood T cell repertoires in COVID-19. Sequencing was performed with immunoSEQ multiplex PCR; in TCRdb, only in-frame clones are kept and a portion is missing. Of roughly 230,000 clones in the sample, 89% were seen once. The material sequenced was peripheral blood. Every receptor here comes from a woman aged 40 to 49 who had recovered from COVID-19.

This clone appeared once. The rearrangement joins TRBV18 to TRBJ2-2; 8 positions agree with TRBD2. J was trimmed by 1 base and V by 3 bases; bases with no gene match: 4. This CDR3 contains 16 residues. Germline V lookup: CDR1 KGHSH, CDR2 LQKENI. The DNA of the CDR3 is TGTGCCAGCTCACCTAGCGGGGCGATGAACACCGGGGAGCTGTTTTTT. Translating gives CASSPSGAMNTGELFF.

The chain couples TRBV18 to TRBJ2-1; D perhaps matches TRBD1 (6 bases). The CDR3 sequence is 15 residues long. Germline V gene lookup returns CDR1 KGHSH and CDR2 LQKENI. Trimming took 5 bases from V and 5 from J, leaving 16 bases between them. As DNA, the CDR3 is TGTGCCAGCTCAGCACTCGGGACAAGACACAATGAGCAGTTCTTC. The encoded protein is CASSALGTRHNEQFF.

The rearrangement uses TRBV6-5 and TRBJ2-1; maybe TRBD1 (5 bases). Trimming took off 9 bases at V and 6 bases at J, with 6 bases between the two ends. Germline lookup yields CDR1 MNHEY and CDR2 SVGAGI. The CDR3 is made up of 10 amino acids. The CDR3 DNA follows: TGTGCCAGTGGGGCCAATGAGCAGTTCTTC. Translation: CASGANEQFF.

The V and J genes are TRBV30 and TRBJ2-3; TRBD1 aligns across 7 bases. V was clipped by 1 base and J by 7 bases; unmatched bases: 8. The germline V gene has CDR1 GTSNPN and CDR2 SVGIG (reference sequence). The CDR3 length is 14 residues. The CDR3, as DNA: TGTGCCTGGAGTGAGGGGGCGGCGGTTAATACGCAGTATTTT. Protein: CAWSEGAAVNTQYF.

This chain links TRBV3-1 (or the pseudogene TRBV3-2) with TRBJ2-2; 10 bases agree with TRBD1. Germline-derived CDR1 and CDR2 are LGHDT and YNNKEL (reference sequence). The V segment lost 0 bases and the J segment 4 bases; nucleotides outside the gene matches: 5. This CDR3 has 17 residues. The CDR3 nucleotides are TGTGCCAGCAGCCAAGAAGGGACAGGGGATTTCACCGGGGAGCTGTTTTTT. Amino acid sequence: CASSQEGTGDFTGELFF.

The gene calls are TRBV3-1 (or the pseudogene TRBV3-2) and TRBJ1-1; D is perhaps TRBD1 (6 bases). This CDR3 contains 13 residues. Trimming took 0 bases from V and 11 from J, leaving 13 bases between them. Germline values: CDR1 LGHDT, CDR2 YNNKEL (reference sequence). The CDR3, as DNA: TGTGCCAGCAGCCAAGATCGGAGTGGGGGCGCTTTCTTT. Translation gives CASSQDRSGGAFF.

The chain links TRBV9 to TRBJ2-6; D is unresolved. This CDR3 contains 14 residues. Germline V gene lookup returns CDR1 SGDLS and CDR2 YYNGEE. V shed 3 bases and J shed 2 bases, with 6 bases lying between them. The CDR3 DNA reads as TGTGCCAGCAGCGGGGCGCCTGGGGCCAACGTCCTGACTTTC. Protein: CASSGAPGANVLTF.

V usage is TRBV18 and J usage is TRBJ1-3; 7 bases are shared with TRBD1. Germline V gives CDR1 KGHSH, CDR2 LQKENI. Trimming cost V 3 bases and J 4 bases; bases outside gene matches: 6. This CDR3 has 15 residues. This CDR3 is CASSPETGSGNTIYF. CDR3 in DNA: TGTGCCAGCTCACCGGAGACAGGGTCCGGAAACACCATATATTTT.

The chain recombines TRBV6-5 with TRBJ1-2, with 7 bases identical to TRBD1. V lost 5 bases, J lost 4 bases, and 4 bases stayed unmatched. The CDR3 consists of 13 residues. Germline V gives CDR1 MNHEY, CDR2 SVGAGI. The CDR3 sequence: CASSPGQTYGYTF. CDR3 DNA: TGTGCCAGCAGTCCGGGACAGACCTATGGCTACACCTTC.

The rearrangement links TRBV24-1 to TRBJ2-3; TRBD2 might be the D (6 bases). Germline CDR1 reads KGHDR; CDR2 reads SFDVKD. The CDR3 length is 12 residues. V lost 9 bases and J 5 bases, leaving 11 bases between the germline ends. The CDR3 region has the DNA TGTGCCACCCGGGGGAATGGAGATACGCAGTATTTT. Protein: CATRGNGDTQYF.

The J gene is TRBJ2-1, the V gene TRBV10-1; 7 bases are shared with TRBD2. The CDR3 totals 15 residues. The junction had 3 bases not matched to a gene; V was cut back by 1 base and J by 3 bases. Per the germline V gene, CDR1 is WNHNN and CDR2 is SYGVQD (reference sequence). CDR3 in amino acids: CASSECGRYYNEQFF. The CDR3 bases are TGCGCCAGCAGTGAGTGCGGGAGATACTACAATGAGCAGTTCTTC.

The chain recombines TRBV19 with TRBJ1-5; no firm D call. The CDR3 sequence is 12 residues long. V dropped 1 base and J dropped 7 bases, with 5 bases sitting between them. Germline values: CDR1 LNHDA, CDR2 SQIVND (reference sequence). CDR3 sequence reads: CASSIVGQPQHF. DNA for the CDR3: TGTGCCAGTAGTATAGTGGGCCAGCCCCAGCATTTT. The whole variable domain, filled in from reference TRBV19 and TRBJ1-5, reads DGGITQSPKYLFRKEGQNVTLSCEQNLNHDAMYWYRQDPGQGLRLIYYSQIVNDFQKGDIAEGYSVSREKKESFPLTVTSAQKNPTAFYLCASSIVGQPQHFGDGTRLSIL.

CDR3 nucleotide sequence: TGTGCCAGCAGTGATCTGCAGGGGGGTTACGAGCAGTACTTC. This gives the protein CASSDLQGGYEQYF. The chain joins TRBV2 to TRBJ2-7, with D perhaps matching TRBD1 (7 bases). Trimming cost V 3 bases and J 4 bases, with 13 bases left between them. Per germline, CDR1 SNHLY and CDR2 FYNNEI. The length of the CDR3 is 14 residues.

This clone was observed a handful of times. The chain is built from TRBV29-1 and TRBJ2-7; no reliable D call. V was pared by 4 bases and J by 5 bases, with 12 bases between. The CDR3 consists of 12 residues. Germline V gene data show CDR1 as SQVTM and CDR2 as ANQGSEA. For the CDR3, the DNA is TGCAGCGTTGGCGGTCGGAGCCACGAGCAGTACTTC. Its protein product is CSVGGRSHEQYF.

The V call is TRBV7-9, the J call TRBJ1-2; D ambiguous. This CDR3 is built from 16 residues. V lost 1 base and J lost 3, with 15 bases in between. Germline V CDR1 and CDR2: SEHNR, FQNEAQ (reference sequence). The CDR3 loop is CASSLGEGQPDYGYTF. CDR3 coding DNA: TGTGCCAGCAGCTTAGGGGAGGGCCAACCTGACTATGGCTACACCTTC.